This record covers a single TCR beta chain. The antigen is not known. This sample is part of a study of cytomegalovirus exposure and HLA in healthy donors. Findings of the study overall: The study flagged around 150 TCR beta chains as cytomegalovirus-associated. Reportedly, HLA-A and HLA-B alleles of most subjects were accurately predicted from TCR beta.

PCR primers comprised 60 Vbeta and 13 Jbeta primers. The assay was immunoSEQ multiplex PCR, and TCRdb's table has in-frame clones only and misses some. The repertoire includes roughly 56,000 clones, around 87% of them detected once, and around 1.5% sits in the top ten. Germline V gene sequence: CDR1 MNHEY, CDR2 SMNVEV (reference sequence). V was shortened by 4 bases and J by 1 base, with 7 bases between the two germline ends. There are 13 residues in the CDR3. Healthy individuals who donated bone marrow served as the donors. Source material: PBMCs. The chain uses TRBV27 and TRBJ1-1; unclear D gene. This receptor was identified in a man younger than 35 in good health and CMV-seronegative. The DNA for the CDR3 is TGTGCCAGCAGTTGGGAGGGGAACACTGAAGCTTTCTTT. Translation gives CASSWEGNTEAFF.